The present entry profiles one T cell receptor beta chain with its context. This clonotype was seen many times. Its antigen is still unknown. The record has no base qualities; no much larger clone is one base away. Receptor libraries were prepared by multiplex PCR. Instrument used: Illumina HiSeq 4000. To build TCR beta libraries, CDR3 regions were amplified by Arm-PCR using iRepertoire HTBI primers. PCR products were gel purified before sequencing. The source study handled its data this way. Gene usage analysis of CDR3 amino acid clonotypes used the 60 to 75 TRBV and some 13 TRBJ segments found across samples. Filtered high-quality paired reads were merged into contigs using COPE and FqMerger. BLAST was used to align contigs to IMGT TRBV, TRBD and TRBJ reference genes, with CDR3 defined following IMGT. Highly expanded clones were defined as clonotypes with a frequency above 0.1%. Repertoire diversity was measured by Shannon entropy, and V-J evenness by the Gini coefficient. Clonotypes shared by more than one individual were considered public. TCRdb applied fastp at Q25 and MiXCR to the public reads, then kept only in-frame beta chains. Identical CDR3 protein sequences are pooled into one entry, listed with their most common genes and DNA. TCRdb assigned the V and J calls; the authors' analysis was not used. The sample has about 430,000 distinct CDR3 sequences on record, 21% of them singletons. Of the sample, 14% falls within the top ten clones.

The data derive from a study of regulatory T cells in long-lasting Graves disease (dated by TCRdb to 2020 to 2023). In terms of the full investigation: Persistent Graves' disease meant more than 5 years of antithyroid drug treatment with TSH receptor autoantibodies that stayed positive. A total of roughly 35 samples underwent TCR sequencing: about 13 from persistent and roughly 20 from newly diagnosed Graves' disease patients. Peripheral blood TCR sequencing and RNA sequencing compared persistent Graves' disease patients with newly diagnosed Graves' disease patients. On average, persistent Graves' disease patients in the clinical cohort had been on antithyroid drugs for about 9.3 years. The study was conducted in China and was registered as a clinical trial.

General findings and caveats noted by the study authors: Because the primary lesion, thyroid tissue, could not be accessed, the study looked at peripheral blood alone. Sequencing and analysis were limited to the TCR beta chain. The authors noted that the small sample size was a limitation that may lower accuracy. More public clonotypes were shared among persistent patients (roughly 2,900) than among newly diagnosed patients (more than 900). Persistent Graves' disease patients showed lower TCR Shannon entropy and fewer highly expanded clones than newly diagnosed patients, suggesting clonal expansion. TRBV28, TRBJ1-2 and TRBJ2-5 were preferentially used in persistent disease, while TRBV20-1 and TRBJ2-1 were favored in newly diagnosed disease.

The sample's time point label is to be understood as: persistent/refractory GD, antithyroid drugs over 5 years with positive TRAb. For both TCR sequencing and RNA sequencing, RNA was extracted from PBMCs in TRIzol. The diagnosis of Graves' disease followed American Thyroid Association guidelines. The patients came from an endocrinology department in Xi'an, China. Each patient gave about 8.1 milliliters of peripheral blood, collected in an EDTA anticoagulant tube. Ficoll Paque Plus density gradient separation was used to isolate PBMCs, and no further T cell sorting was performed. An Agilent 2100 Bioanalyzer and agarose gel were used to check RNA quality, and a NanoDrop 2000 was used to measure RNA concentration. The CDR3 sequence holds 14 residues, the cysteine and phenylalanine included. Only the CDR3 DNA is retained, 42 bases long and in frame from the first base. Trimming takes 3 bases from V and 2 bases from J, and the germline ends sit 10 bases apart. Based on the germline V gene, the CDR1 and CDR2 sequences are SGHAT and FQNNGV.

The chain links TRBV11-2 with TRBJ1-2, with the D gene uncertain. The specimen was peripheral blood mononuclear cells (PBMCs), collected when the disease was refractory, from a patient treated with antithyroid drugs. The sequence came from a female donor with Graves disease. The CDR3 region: CASSFGRRNYGYTF. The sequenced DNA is TGTGCCAGCAGCTTTGGCAGGAGGAACTATGGCTACACCTTC.